These T cell receptor beta chains were read from a single sample in a study of OX40 agonist ivuxolimab in advanced cancers. TCRdb's copy holds only in-frame clones and misses some; the assay was immunoSEQ multiplex PCR. Of some 80,000 clones listed, 90% to 95% are singletons. Specimen: CD4+ or CD8+ T cells sorted from blood, collected in a trial of the OX40 agonist ivuxolimab. These receptors were collected from an adult with an advanced solid tumor such as melanoma, head and neck, liver or kidney cancer. Both conserved end residues are part of each CDR3. The order of the fields is J gene, clone size, V gene, D gene, CDR3 DNA, CDR3 protein. A D gene is named only where the DNA matches it firmly. Clone size is shown for a subset of rows, as once, few, many or a class of expanded clone.

TRBJ1-2	NA	TRBV20-1	NA	TGCAGTGCTAGCTCGAGCTATGGCTACACCTTC	CSASSSYGYTF
TRBJ1-6	NA	TRBV7-2	TRBD1	TGTGCCAGCAGCAGACAGGGTGTTTCACCCCTCCACTTT	CASSRQGVSPLHF
TRBJ2-7	NA	TRBV5-6	TRBD1	TGTGCCAGCAGCTTTTTATCAGGGGGCTACGAGCAGTACTTC	CASSFLSGGYEQYF
TRBJ1-1	NA	TRBV29-1	NA	TGCAGCGTTTTTCTTCCTCCAGCTTTCTTT	CSVFLPPAFF
TRBJ2-5	NA	TRBV6-5	TRBD2	TGTGCCAGCACGAATCCTAGCGGGAGGGCGGGGGAGCAGTACTTC	CASTNPSGRAGEQYF
TRBJ1-5	NA	TRBV7-8	TRBD1	TGTGCCAGCAGCTTAGGGGTCAGGGAGGGGGCTCAGCCCCAGCATTTT	CASSLGVREGAQPQHF
TRBJ2-3	once	TRBV28	NA	TGTGCCAGCAGTTTTGGCAGGAAAGATACGCAGTATTTT	CASSFGRKDTQYF
TRBJ2-7	NA	TRBV9	TRBD1	TGTGCCAGCAGCTCGCGGACAGGGTCCAACGAGCAGTACTTC	CASSSRTGSNEQYF
TRBJ2-2	NA	TRBV7-2	NA	TGTGCCAGCAGCCCCCCAGACACCGGGGAGCTGTTTTTT	CASSPPDTGELFF
TRBJ2-1	NA	TRBV5-8	NA	TGTGCCAGCAGCCGACGGTTCTATGAGCAGTTCTTC	CASSRRFYEQFF
TRBJ1-1	few	TRBV5-1	TRBD1	TGCGCCAGCAGCTTTGGCCAGACAGGGCGGACTGAAGCTTTCTTT	CASSFGQTGRTEAFF
TRBJ2-1	NA	TRBV6-6	NA	TGTGCCAGCTTCGACAGCTCCTACAATGAGCAGTTCTTC	CASFDSSYNEQFF
TRBJ2-2	once	TRBV7-3	NA	TGTGCCAGCAGCCCATACAGGGAGAACACCGGGGAGCTGTTTTTT	CASSPYRENTGELFF
TRBJ2-7	NA	TRBV7-9	NA	TGTGCCAGCAGCGCGCACTACGAGCAGTACTTC	CASSAHYEQYF
TRBJ1-2	NA	TRBV10-2	NA	TGCGCCACTTCCCTCCCCGGGACCCAAGGCTATGGCTACACCTTC	CATSLPGTQGYGYTF
TRBJ2-1	NA	TRBV4-3	TRBD2	TGCGCCACAGCGGGGAGCGGGATCCCTAGCTCCTACAATGAGCAGTTCTTC	CATAGSGIPSSYNEQFF
TRBJ2-3	NA	TRBV9	NA	TGTGCCAGCAGCGTAGCTGGGGGGAGACCTATCACAGATACGCAGTATTTT	CASSVAGGRPITDTQYF
TRBJ2-7	NA	TRBV7-3	NA	TGTGCCAGCAGCGTAAGACTCCATTCATTTGACAGACCGCCGGGCTCCTACGAGCAGTACTTC	CASSVRLHSFDRPPGSYEQYF
TRBJ2-1	NA	TRBV5-1	TRBD2	TGCGCCAGCAGCTTCCTAGCGGGAGGGGATGAGCAGTTCTTC	CASSFLAGGDEQFF
TRBJ2-5	NA	TRBV6-1	NA	TGTGCCAGCAGGGCCCAAGAGACCCAGTACTTC	CASRAQETQYF
TRBJ1-4	NA	TRBV28	NA	TGTGCCAGCAGTCCCGAAGGAGGGGGTAATGAAAAACTGTTTTTT	CASSPEGGGNEKLFF
TRBJ2-1	NA	TRBV7-9	NA	TGTGCCAGCAGCTTACGGGTTGGCGGCTACAATGAGCAGTTCTTC	CASSLRVGGYNEQFF
TRBJ2-3	once	TRBV6-9	NA	TGTGCCAGCAGTTATGAGGGGAACGGGACAGATACGCAGTATTTT	CASSYEGNGTDTQYF
TRBJ2-1	NA	TRBV29-1	TRBD2	TGCAGCGCCAAATTGGGGTCTAGCGGGAGCGCCGATGAGCAGTTCTTC	CSAKLGSSGSADEQFF
TRBJ1-1	NA	TRBV5-1	TRBD1	TGCGCCAGCAGCTCCTTGGGACAGCTGAACACTGAAGCTTTCTTT	CASSSLGQLNTEAFF
TRBJ2-7	NA	TRBV28	NA	TGTACCAGCAGTCCCGCCTCGGCCCCTAGCTCCTACGAGCAGTACTTC	CTSSPASAPSSYEQYF
TRBJ1-1	NA	TRBV25-1	NA	TGTGCCAGCAGTGCTTCGGGACGGAGGAACACTGAAGCTTTCTTT	CASSASGRRNTEAFF
TRBJ2-1	NA	TRBV5-4	TRBD1	TGTGCCAGCAGAAGAGCAGGGGGCCTAAACGAGCAGTTCTTC	CASRRAGGLNEQFF
TRBJ2-1	NA	TRBV4-2	TRBD2	TGTGCCAGCAGCATTCCCCGGGGGGGCAATGAGCAGTTCTTC	CASSIPRGGNEQFF
TRBJ2-5	NA	TRBV28	TRBD2	TGTGCCAGCACCAATAGCGGGAGACAAGAGACCCAGTACTTC	CASTNSGRQETQYF
TRBJ2-7	NA	TRBV9	NA	TGTGCCAGCAGCTTCGGACGGGGCGAGCAGTACTTC	CASSFGRGEQYF
TRBJ2-5	NA	TRBV5-4	NA	TGTGCCAGCAGCTTGGAGGGGGGGCGGGAGACCCAGTACTTC	CASSLEGGRETQYF
TRBJ2-2	NA	TRBV9	TRBD2	TGTGCCAGCAGCGTAGTAGGGGGATCATCAGCGGGAGGGAACACCGGGGAGCTGTTTTTT	CASSVVGGSSAGGNTGELFF
TRBJ2-2	NA	TRBV5-1	NA	TGCGCCAGCAGCTTGGATGCGGGACGGACCGGGGAGCTGTTTTTT	CASSLDAGRTGELFF
TRBJ2-1	once	TRBV7-2	NA	TGTGCCAGCAGCTTAGCGTGGAGAACTATCGAGCAGTTCTTC	CASSLAWRTIEQFF